These 20 T cell receptor beta chains originate from one sample sequenced in a study of T-cell memory formation after mild COVID-19. TCRdb re-analysed the 5' RACE reads in MiXCR, keeping a single row per CDR3 protein. The data hold hundreds of thousands of distinct CDR3 sequences, with around 8% observed a single time. The specimen was PBMCs or a T cell subset sorted from them (not recorded which). The source of these receptors is a man aged 18 to 30 who had mild COVID-19 (a few samples of this study predate the infection). Cell type and time point are not known.

This clonotype was counted between two and nine times. The CDR3 reads CAISESPRGTYEQYF. The DNA for the CDR3 is TGTGCCATCAGTGAGTCTCCCAGGGGGACCTACGAGCAGTACTTC. This sequence joins TRBV10-3 and TRBJ2-7; 7 bases match TRBD1. V trimming: 0 bases; J trimming: 2 bases; junction bases outside the gene matches: 4. Germline CDR1 reads ENHRY; CDR2 reads SYGVKD. The CDR3 is 15 amino acids.

The sample holds many counts of this clonotype. V and J are TRBV5-1 and TRBJ2-3; possibly TRBD2 for D (6 bases). CDR3 length: 15 amino acids. V lost 2 bases and J 0 bases, leaving 10 bases between the germline ends. CDR1 is SGHRS, CDR2 YFSETQ, per germline. CDR3 coding DNA: TGCGCCAGCAGCTTCGGGGACTTTAGCACAGATACGCAGTATTTT. As protein: CASSFGDFSTDTQYF.

Only a few counts were recorded for this clonotype. The chain is built from TRBV7-9 and TRBJ1-5; D perhaps matches TRBD1 (5 bases). Looked up from germline, CDR1 is SEHNR and CDR2 is FQNEAQ (reference sequence). The V end lost 3 bases, the J end lost 0 bases, and 6 bases lay between the germline ends. There are 14 residues in the CDR3. The CDR3 is CASSLTASNQPQHF. The DNA for the CDR3 is TGTGCCAGCAGCTTGACAGCTAGCAATCAGCCCCAGCATTTT.

A few counts support this clonotype. The chain couples TRBV5-1 to TRBJ1-2; the D is unclear. The V end was cut by 6 bases, the J end by 4 bases, with 19 bases between. Germline lookup yields CDR1 SGHRS and CDR2 YFSETQ. The CDR3 sequence is 15 residues long. The CDR3, as DNA: TGCGCCAGCAAAAAAGATCCGGAGGGCGGCTATGGCTACACCTTC. Residues: CASKKDPEGGYGYTF.

This clonotype was observed a handful of times. The chain couples TRBV12-3 or TRBV12-4 to TRBJ2-3, with TRBD1 matching 7 bases. Trimming took 6 bases from V and 0 from J; bases not matched to a gene: 3. CDR3 length: 14 residues. The CDR3 loop reads CASRVTGSTDTQYF. The CDR3 region has the DNA TGTGCCAGCAGAGTGACAGGGAGCACAGATACGCAGTATTTT.

This clonotype was picked up many times. The chain combines TRBV20-1 with TRBJ2-1, with 11 bases aligning to TRBD2. The CDR3 runs to 18 residues. The germline gives CDR1 DFQATT, CDR2 SNEGSKA (reference sequence). Trimming cost V 3 bases and J 7 bases; bases outside gene matches: 17. In nucleotides, the CDR3 is TGCAGTGCTAGTGCAGGGGGCATGACTAGCGGGGTTTCGAATGAGCAGTTCTTC. Residues: CSASAGGMTSGVSNEQFF.

This chain joins TRBV6-1 and TRBJ2-7; TRBD1 matches 10 bases. CDR3 length equals 14 residues. The V gene end was trimmed by 5 bases and the J gene end by 6 bases; junction bases not matched to a gene: 7. CDR1 is MNHNS, CDR2 SASEGT, per germline. In DNA, the CDR3 is TGTGCCAGCAGTTTCGGGACAGGGGACGGCGAGCAGTACTTC. Translating it yields CASSFGTGDGEQYF.

This clonotype was seen more than once but under ten times. This chain links TRBV12-3 or TRBV12-4 with TRBJ2-2; 7 bases are a match to TRBD1. The CDR3 consists of 15 residues. Trimming at V came to 3 bases and at J to 4 bases, leaving 5 bases not matched to a gene. As DNA, the CDR3 is TGTGCCAGCAGTTTTCAGACAGGGAGCACCGGGGAGCTGTTTTTT. Encoded protein: CASSFQTGSTGELFF.

This clonotype turned up a few times. The chain carries TRBV18 and TRBJ2-5, with TRBD2 identical over 8 bases. J gave up 5 bases and V 3 bases, and 5 bases lay outside the gene matches. Germline V lookup: CDR1 KGHSH, CDR2 LQKENI. This CDR3 has 14 amino acids. The chain's CDR3 is CASSPRGGPETQYF. As DNA, the CDR3 is TGTGCCAGCTCACCCCGGGGGGGCCCTGAGACCCAGTACTTC.

This clonotype appeared a few times. The V gene is TRBV5-1, the J gene TRBJ2-7, with 11 bases aligning to TRBD2. CDR1 and CDR2 from the germline V gene are SGHRS and YFSETQ. This CDR3 is 15 amino acids long. J was trimmed by 3 bases and V by 0 bases; bases with no gene match: 2. The DNA of the CDR3 is TGCGCCAGCAGCTTGGCTAGCGGGGGGTACTACGAGCAGTACTTC. Protein: CASSLASGGYYEQYF.

This clonotype was picked up a small number of times. A much larger clone sits a single nucleotide away, making a read error possible. The chain combines TRBV7-9 with TRBJ2-7; D not certain. The V and J ends lost 4 bases and 4 bases respectively, with 5 bases between them. The CDR3 contains 11 residues. Germline values: CDR1 SEHNR, CDR2 FQNEAQ (reference sequence). The CDR3 region is CASSSLYEQYF. Here the CDR3 DNA reads TGTGCCAGCAGCTCCCTTTACGAGCAGTACTTC.

This clonotype turned up a few times. The chain has TRBV7-2 and TRBJ2-1, with a possible D match to TRBD1 (6 bases). Trimming took off 5 bases at V and 6 bases at J, with 17 bases between the two ends. Germline V gene lookup returns CDR1 SGHTA and CDR2 FQGNSA. The CDR3 is 15 amino acids. The CDR3 DNA follows: TGTGCCAGCAGCCCAGGGGCCCAGCGATCCAATGAGCAGTTCTTC. The encoded protein is CASSPGAQRSNEQFF.

This clonotype has at least ten counts. V is TRBV7-8 and J is TRBJ2-2; D is uncertain. V dropped 8 bases and J dropped 1 base, with 11 bases sitting between them. The CDR3 extends over 14 amino acids. The germline V gene encodes CDR1 SGHVS and CDR2 FQNEAQ. CDR3 sequence reads: CASQRSKNTGELFF. The CDR3 DNA reads as TGTGCCAGCCAACGAAGCAAGAACACCGGGGAGCTGTTTTTT.

Only a few counts were recorded for this clonotype. V is TRBV7-9 and J is TRBJ2-7, with D possibly being TRBD1 (5 bases). Trimming shortened V by 4 bases and J by 3 bases, and 7 bases separated the two germline ends. Germline lookup yields CDR1 SEHNR and CDR2 FQNEAQ (reference sequence). This CDR3 region has 12 residues. CDR3 nucleotides: TGTGCCAGCAGCTGGCAGGGCTACGAGCAGTACGTC. Translation gives CASSWQGYEQYV.

The sample holds many counts of this clonotype. The chain couples TRBV5-1 to TRBJ2-1, with 10 positions matching TRBD2. The CDR3 runs 15 residues. V trimming: 4 bases; J trimming: 4 bases; junction bases outside the gene matches: 5. CDR1 is SGHRS and CDR2 is YFSETQ in the germline V gene. The CDR3 region has the DNA TGCGCCAGCAGCGCCAGACTAGCGGGTTACAATGAGCAGTTCTTC. This sequence encodes CASSARLAGYNEQFF.

This clonotype turned up a few times. The chain is built from TRBV5-8 and TRBJ1-3; D possibly corresponds to TRBD1 (6 bases). The germline V gene encodes CDR1 SGHTS and CDR2 YDEGEE. V lost 4 bases, J lost 2 bases, and 19 bases lay in between. The CDR3 extends over 17 amino acids. CDR3 protein: CASSLTLTGMAGNTIYF. The CDR3 DNA reads TGTGCCAGCAGCCTCACTCTTACAGGGATGGCTGGAAACACCATATATTTT. The entire variable domain, with the rest obtained from reference TRBV5-8 and TRBJ1-3, is as follows: EAGVTQSPTHLIKTRGQQATLRCSPISGHTSVYWYQQALGLGLQFLLWYDEGEERNRGNFPPRFSGRQFPNYSSELNVNALELEDSALYLCASSLTLTGMAGNTIYFGEGSWLTVV.

This clonotype was counted only a few times. The chain has TRBV7-8 and TRBJ1-3; D ambiguous. The CDR3 totals 15 residues. Germline CDR1 and CDR2: SGHVS and FQNEAQ. The V end was cut by 3 bases, the J end by 3 bases, with 12 bases between. For the CDR3, the DNA is TGTGCCAGCAGCTTCCGGGCGGTATATGGAAACACCATATATTTT. Translation gives CASSFRAVYGNTIYF.

This clonotype came up a few times. V usage is TRBV12-3 or TRBV12-4 and J usage is TRBJ2-3; maybe TRBD1 (5 bases). The V and J ends lost 4 bases and 8 bases respectively, with 13 bases between them. The CDR3 extends over 13 amino acids. CDR3 sequence (DNA): TGTGCCAGCAGTTACGACCCAGGGTTTACGCAGTATTTT. It is translated as CASSYDPGFTQYF.

There are a few counts of this clonotype. V usage is TRBV12-3 or TRBV12-4 and J usage is TRBJ1-5; D is possibly TRBD1 (5 bases). Trimming took 3 bases from V and 1 from J, leaving 10 bases between them. The length of the CDR3 is 15 residues. The CDR3 sequence is CASSFRVGSNQPQHF. Written as DNA, the CDR3 is TGTGCCAGCAGTTTCAGGGTAGGGAGCAATCAGCCCCAGCATTTT.

The CDR3 DNA is TGTGCCAGCAGTTTGATGGGGTTGGGAACTGAAGCTTTCTTT. Protein sequence: CASSLMGLGTEAFF. The chain recombines TRBV27 with TRBJ1-1; D gene uncertain. Germline-derived CDR1 and CDR2 are MNHEY and SMNVEV (reference sequence). Trimming left V 3 bases short and J 5 bases short, with 13 bases between. The CDR3 runs 14 residues.